Each of the 27 T cell receptor beta chains below was sequenced from the same sample in a study of CD8+ T cells in alopecia areata. Treatment meaning: oral pan-JAK inhibitor, 5-10 mg twice daily. Following extraction, RNA underwent reverse transcription to cDNA, which served as the sequencing template. Profiled with immunoSEQ multiplex PCR; TCRdb holds only in-frame clones, not every one. This sample has about 190,000 clones, with over 60% found just once. The specimen was CD4+ T cells sorted from blood, collected at week 4, from a patient treated with tofacitinib. The source of these receptors is a human donor with alopecia areata.

This clone was counted once. This chain joins TRBV2 and TRBJ2-3; no reliable D call. Germline CDR1 and CDR2: SNHLY and FYNNEI. V was clipped by 5 bases and J by 1 base, with 10 bases between them. The CDR3 spans 14 residues. The CDR3 sequence: CASSPVGGTDTQYF. CDR3 sequence (DNA): TGTGCCAGCAGTCCTGTTGGGGGCACAGATACGCAGTATTTT.

The chain couples TRBV11-2 to TRBJ1-5; unclear D gene. The CDR3 spans 13 residues. Germline CDR1 is SGHAT and CDR2 is FQNNGV. Deletions cut 5 bases from V and 1 base from J, with 6 bases between. CDR3 amino acids: CASSPRSNQPQHF. The CDR3 DNA sequence: TGTGCCAGCAGCCCAAGGAGCAATCAGCCCCAGCATTTT. Drawing the rest from reference TRBV11-2 and TRBJ1-5, the complete variable domain is EAGVAQSPRYKIIEKRQSVAFWCNPISGHATLYWYQQILGQGPKLLIQFQNNGVVDDSQLPKDRFSAERLKGVDSTLKIQPAKLEDSAVYLCASSPRSNQPQHFGDGTRLSIL.

V usage is TRBV10-3 and J usage is TRBJ2-3, with 7 bases fitting TRBD1. V shed 0 bases, J shed 2 bases, and the junction held 2 bases outside the gene matches. Germline lookup yields CDR1 ENHRY and CDR2 SYGVKD. The CDR3 consists of 15 residues. CDR3 region: CAISESGQITDTQYF. For the CDR3, the DNA is TGTGCCATCAGTGAGTCGGGACAGATCACAGATACGCAGTATTTT.

The chain uses TRBV30 and TRBJ2-3, with TRBD2 matching 10 bases. This CDR3 comprises 14 residues. CDR1 and CDR2 from the germline V gene are GTSNPN and SVGIG (reference sequence). V gave up 5 bases and J gave up 1 base; unmatched junction bases: 3. The CDR3 loop reads CAWESGGGTDTQYF. In nucleotides, the CDR3 is TGTGCCTGGGAAAGCGGGGGGGGCACAGATACGCAGTATTTT.

The rearrangement uses TRBV27 and TRBJ1-1; maybe TRBD1 (6 bases). The CDR3 runs to 14 residues. V dropped 6 bases and J dropped 3 bases, with 14 bases sitting between them. Looked up from germline, CDR1 is MNHEY and CDR2 is SMNVEV (reference sequence). The CDR3 loop reads CASSQTGADTEAFF. The DNA of the CDR3 is TGTGCCAGCAGCCAGACAGGAGCCGACACTGAAGCTTTCTTT.

J is TRBJ2-1 and V is TRBV7-2; no clear D gene. The germline gives CDR1 SGHTA, CDR2 FQGNSA. V was shortened by 2 bases and J by 15 bases, with 14 bases between the two germline ends. The CDR3 has 12 amino acids. CDR3 coding DNA: TGTGCCAGCAGCTTACCAGCGTCGGATCCGTTCTTC. Its protein is CASSLPASDPFF.

The rearrangement uses TRBV19 and TRBJ2-3; perhaps TRBD2 as D (6 bases). Germline V gene data show CDR1 as LNHDA and CDR2 as SQIVND (reference sequence). The CDR3 loop spans 15 amino acids. With 7 bases removed from V and 4 bases from J, the gap between germline ends came to 18 bases. In nucleotides, the CDR3 is TGTGCCAGTACCAACTCCCGGGGGAACGCAGATACGCAGTATTTT. This encodes CASTNSRGNADTQYF.

The table lists this clone with a count of one. This chain uses TRBV5-6 with TRBJ1-2; 8 bases line up with TRBD1. Germline CDR1 and CDR2: SGHDT and YYEEEE. V shed 0 bases and J 3 bases; nucleotides not matched to a gene: 4. CDR3 length: 15 residues. The CDR3 sequence: CASSLGDRIYYGYTF. In DNA form, the CDR3 reads TGTGCCAGCAGCTTGGGGGACAGGATCTACTATGGCTACACCTTC.

This clone was observed a single time. The V call is TRBV29-1, the J call TRBJ1-3, with 7 bases that match TRBD1. Germline CDR1 and CDR2: SQVTM and ANQGSEA. The CDR3 runs 12 residues. Written as DNA, the CDR3 is TGCAGTTGGAGGGGGCCTGGAAACACCATATATTTT. Translated: CSWRGPGNTIYF.

The rearrangement joins TRBV6-5 to TRBJ1-1; D ambiguous. Trimming removed 6 bases from V and 4 bases from J, with 18 bases in between. Germline CDR1 is MNHEY and CDR2 is SVGAGI. The CDR3 spans 15 residues. The CDR3 DNA sequence: TGTGCCAGCAGAACGGACGGCTTTGGGAGCACTGAAGCTTTCTTT. Amino acids: CASRTDGFGSTEAFF.

The chain combines TRBV20-1 with TRBJ2-7; D gene uncertain. The germline V gene has CDR1 DFQATT and CDR2 SNEGSKA (reference sequence). Trimming took off 1 base at V and 2 bases at J, with 3 bases between the two ends. CDR3 length: 11 amino acids. The CDR3 DNA follows: TGCAGTGCTAGAGGGGCCTACGAGCAGTACTTC. Translated, it gives CSARGAYEQYF.

This clone was detected only a few times. The rearrangement links TRBV29-1 to TRBJ1-2; 10 bases fit TRBD1. Germline CDR1 and CDR2: SQVTM and ANQGSEA. Trimming took 7 bases from V and 3 from J; bases not matched to a gene: 8. The CDR3 loop spans 14 amino acids. This chain's CDR3 is CSGDPGTGDYGYTF. DNA for the CDR3: TGCAGCGGGGACCCCGGGACAGGGGACTATGGCTACACCTTC.

Only a few counts were recorded for this clone. The chain combines TRBV5-6 with TRBJ1-6; 8 positions agree with TRBD1. In germline, CDR1 is SGHDT, CDR2 YYEEEE. The CDR3 is 15 amino acids. The V gene end was trimmed by 3 bases and the J gene end by 6 bases; junction bases not matched to a gene: 5. The CDR3 DNA sequence: TGTGCCAGCAGCTCCGGACAGGGAACTAATTCACCCCTCCACTTT. Amino acids: CASSSGQGTNSPLHF. The full variable domain, with the rest looked up from reference TRBV5-6 and TRBJ1-6, is DAGVTQSPTHLIKTRGQQVTLRCSPKSGHDTVSWYQQALGQGPQFIFQYYEEEERQRGNFPDRFSGHQFPNYSSELNVNALLLGDSALYLCASSSGQGTNSPLHFGNGTRLTVT.

This clone was recorded once. The chain has TRBV5-1 and TRBJ2-7, with 14 bases identical to TRBD2. The germline gives CDR1 SGHRS, CDR2 YFSETQ. CDR3 length equals 18 residues. After removal of 3 bases from V and 7 bases from J, the junction contained 15 bases not matched to a gene. CDR3 region: CASSSGLAGGERTWEQYF. CDR3 DNA sequence: TGCGCCAGCAGCTCCGGACTAGCGGGGGGCGAAAGAACTTGGGAGCAGTACTTC.

The chain uses TRBV30 and TRBJ1-1; weak D call: TRBD1 (5 bases). The germline V gene encodes CDR1 GTSNPN and CDR2 SVGIG (reference sequence). The V and J ends lost 2 bases and 6 bases respectively, with 7 bases between them. This CDR3 comprises 11 residues. The CDR3 sequence is CAWSQGSEAFF. The CDR3, as DNA: TGTGCCTGGAGTCAGGGTTCTGAAGCTTTCTTT.

This rearrangement joins TRBV5-1 to TRBJ2-7, with D possibly matching TRBD2 (5 bases). Trimming removed 4 bases at V and 5 bases at J, with 16 bases between. Germline V gene lookup returns CDR1 SGHRS and CDR2 YFSETQ. This CDR3 region has 14 residues. CDR3 nucleotides: TGCGCCAGCAGCCCCGGGGAATTAGTGGACGAGCAGTACTTC. It specifies CASSPGELVDEQYF.

This clone was seen just once. The chain uses TRBV5-1 and TRBJ2-1; tentatively, D is TRBD2 (6 bases). The germline V gene encodes CDR1 SGHRS and CDR2 YFSETQ. Trimming took off 5 bases at V and 3 bases at J, with 12 bases between the two ends. This CDR3 spans 14 amino acids. CDR3 protein: CASSGGLDYNEQFF. The CDR3 DNA sequence: TGCGCCAGCAGTGGGGGACTTGACTACAATGAGCAGTTCTTC.

J is TRBJ1-1 and V is TRBV7-9; no firm D call. The length of the CDR3 is 14 residues. Trimming left V 2 bases short and J 8 bases short, with 15 bases between. CDR1 is SEHNR, CDR2 FQNEAQ, per germline (reference sequence). In DNA, the CDR3 is TGTGCCAGCAGCTTACCATCCCAGCCCCGGGAAGCTTTCTTT. Translation gives CASSLPSQPREAFF.

This clone has a handful of counts. The chain combines TRBV29-1 with TRBJ2-5, with 9 positions matching TRBD1. The CDR3 is made up of 13 amino acids. V shed 7 bases, J shed 4 bases, and the junction held 7 bases outside the gene matches. From germline, CDR1 is SQVTM and CDR2 ANQGSEA. Here the CDR3 DNA reads TGCAGCGCTAGACAGGGGGGTGGAGAGACCCAGTACTTC. It yields the protein CSARQGGGETQYF.

The chain carries TRBV7-9 and TRBJ1-4; 8 bases align to TRBD1. Germline CDR1 and CDR2: SEHNR and FQNEAQ (reference sequence). This CDR3 spans 17 amino acids. J lost 6 bases, V lost 4 bases, and 13 bases had no gene match. This CDR3 is CASSSDRRTGRDEKLFF. For the CDR3, the DNA is TGTGCCAGCAGCTCAGACCGGAGGACAGGGCGAGATGAAAAACTGTTTTTT. The full variable domain, with the rest looked up from reference TRBV7-9 and TRBJ1-4, is DTGVSQNPRHKITKRGQNVTFRCDPISEHNRLYWYRQTLGQGPEFLTYFQNEAQLEKSRLLSDRFSAERPKGSFSTLEIQRTEQGDSAMYLCASSSDRRTGRDEKLFFGSGTQLSVL.

This clone was counted between two and nine times. V is TRBV2 and J is TRBJ1-1; 8 nucleotides agree with TRBD1. The CDR3 covers 14 residues. The germline V gene has CDR1 SNHLY and CDR2 FYNNEI. J was trimmed by 4 bases and V by 5 bases; bases with no gene match: 6. DNA of the CDR3: TGTGCCAGCAGTCTCCAGGGGGCGATCACTGAAGCTTTCTTT. This gives the protein CASSLQGAITEAFF.

The chain uses TRBV5-1 and TRBJ2-6, with D perhaps assigned TRBD1 or TRBD2 (5 bases each). CDR1 and CDR2 from the germline V gene are SGHRS and YFSETQ. The CDR3 loop spans 14 amino acids. Trimming stripped 3 bases from V and 4 bases from J, with 8 bases between. The CDR3: CASSSGTGANVLTF. CDR3 DNA sequence: TGCGCCAGCAGCTCCGGGACCGGGGCCAACGTCCTGACTTTC.

This clone was counted only a few times. The chain links TRBV29-1 to TRBJ2-7; TRBD1 matches 7 bases. Trimming at V came to 5 bases and at J to 3 bases, leaving 10 bases not matched to a gene. This CDR3 has 14 residues. The germline V gene has CDR1 SQVTM and CDR2 ANQGSEA. As DNA, the CDR3 is TGCAGCGTTACGTTGACAGGGAGCCTCTACGAGCAGTACTTC. Amino acid sequence: CSVTLTGSLYEQYF.

This chain links TRBV6-5 with TRBJ1-3; D unclear. The CDR3 spans 15 residues. Germline assignment: CDR1 MNHEY and CDR2 SVGAGI. Trimming cost V 2 bases and J 0 bases, with 8 bases left between them. In DNA form, the CDR3 reads TGTGCCAGCAGTTACAAGGCTTACTCTGGAAACACCATATATTTT. Protein product: CASSYKAYSGNTIYF.

CDR3 nucleotide sequence: TGTGCCAGCAGCCACGACAGGACTAACTATGGCTACACCTTC. Translating it yields CASSHDRTNYGYTF. This rearrangement joins TRBV27 to TRBJ1-2; the D gene is possibly TRBD1 (6 bases). V lost 6 bases and J lost 0, with 11 bases in between. Per germline, CDR1 MNHEY and CDR2 SMNVEV (reference sequence). The CDR3 runs 14 residues.

The genes are TRBV6-5 and TRBJ1-1; D call uncertain. This CDR3 spans 15 amino acids. The germline V gene has CDR1 MNHEY and CDR2 SVGAGI. The V gene lost 2 bases and the J gene lost 1 base, with 11 bases spanning the gap. The CDR3 nucleotides read TGTGCCAGCAGTTACGGGCTTGCGGGGAACACTGAAGCTTTCTTT. Protein sequence: CASSYGLAGNTEAFF.

In its sample, this clone was seen once. The chain recombines TRBV30 with TRBJ1-4; perhaps TRBD1 as D (5 bases). The V and J ends lost 2 bases and 7 bases respectively, with 11 bases between them. Germline V gives CDR1 GTSNPN, CDR2 SVGIG (reference sequence). CDR3 length: 13 residues. CDR3: CAWSNQGGEKLFF. For the CDR3, the DNA is TGTGCCTGGAGTAACCAGGGTGGTGAAAAACTGTTTTTT.